A selection of T cell receptor beta chains follows, all from one sample in a study of T cells in Graves' hyperthyroidism and ophthalmopathy. Each CDR3 protein is one row after TCRdb ran MiXCR on the multiplex PCR reads. Among hundreds of thousands of distinct CDR3 sequences listed, less than 25% were seen once. The specimen was blood. Receptor source: a man aged 30 to 39 with Graves' ophthalmopathy. Both conserved end residues are part of each CDR3. D genes are given only for firm matches. Clone size, where shown, is once, few, many, or a class for clones that have expanded.

CDR3 | DNA | D | length | J | V | size
CASSPYGTYNEQFF | TGTGCCAGCTCACCCTACGGCACCTACAATGAGCAGTTCTTC | . | 14 | TRBJ2-1 | TRBV18 | .
CASSFTGGGLAALGNEQFF | TGTGCCAGCAGCTTCACAGGGGGGGGACTAGCGGCGCTAGGCAATGAGCAGTTCTTC | TRBD2 | 19 | TRBJ2-1 | TRBV13 | many
CAWSVALAGEQYF | TGTGCCTGGAGTGTAGCACTAGCGGGGGAGCAGTACTTC | TRBD2 | 13 | TRBJ2-7 | TRBV30 | many
CASSLRESNEKLFF | TGTGCCAGCTCACTGAGGGAATCTAATGAAAAACTGTTTTTT | . | 14 | TRBJ1-4 | TRBV18 | many
CASSPAWGTEAFF | TGTGCCAGCAGCCCTGCCTGGGGAACTGAAGCTTTCTTT | . | 13 | TRBJ1-1 | TRBV12-3/TRBV12-4 | .
CASSLGSSKNIQYF | TGTGCCAGCAGCTTAGGTTCAAGCAAAAACATTCAGTACTTC | . | 14 | TRBJ2-4 | TRBV7-9 | few
CASSLGQGLSGANVLTF | TGTGCCAGCAGCTTAGGGCAGGGCCTCTCTGGGGCCAACGTCCTGACTTTC | . | 17 | TRBJ2-6 | TRBV11-2 | few
CASSSARLVHGYTF | TGTGCCAGCAGCTCCGCGAGACTCGTACATGGCTACACCTTC | . | 14 | TRBJ1-2 | TRBV11-2 | many
CASQALRVSYNEQFF | TGTGCCAGCCAGGCCTTGAGGGTCTCCTACAATGAGCAGTTCTTC | . | 15 | TRBJ2-1 | TRBV27 | .
CASSRLTTRPPTSTDTQYF | TGTGCCAGCAGTCGATTAACCACTAGACCCCCCACTAGCACAGATACGCAGTATTTT | . | 19 | TRBJ2-3 | TRBV28 | many
CASSLTRGLAYNEQFF | TGTGCCAGCAGCTTAACGAGGGGACTAGCGTACAATGAGCAGTTCTTC | TRBD2 | 16 | TRBJ2-1 | TRBV7-3 | .
CASSWKQGATPYTQYF | TGTGCCAGCAGTTGGAAACAGGGGGCAACTCCTTATACGCAGTATTTT | TRBD1 | 16 | TRBJ2-3 | TRBV27 | few
CASSFYVGGGYNEQFF | TGTGCCAGCAGCTTTTATGTAGGGGGAGGGTACAATGAGCAGTTCTTC | . | 16 | TRBJ2-1 | TRBV7-2 | .
CASSSGRRENYGYTF | TGTGCCAGCAGCTCGGGACGGAGGGAGAACTATGGCTACACCTTC | . | 15 | TRBJ1-2 | TRBV7-9 | few
CSVEEGGGRGETQYF | TGCAGCGTTGAAGAGGGCGGCGGGAGGGGAGAGACCCAGTACTTC | TRBD2 | 15 | TRBJ2-5 | TRBV29-1 | .
CATQDFSYEQYF | TGTGCCACACAGGACTTCTCCTACGAGCAGTACTTC | . | 12 | TRBJ2-7 | TRBV3-1 | .
CSLYRGRSADTQYF | TGCAGTCTGTACAGGGGGCGCAGCGCAGATACGCAGTATTTT | TRBD1 | 14 | TRBJ2-3 | TRBV20-1 | few
CASIPGSNRGRIGVEQYF | TGTGCCAGCATACCCGGGTCGAACAGGGGGAGGATAGGGGTCGAGCAGTACTTC | TRBD1 | 18 | TRBJ2-7 | TRBV11-2 | many
CASSAWTVYEQYF | TGTGCCAGCAGTGCCTGGACGGTCTACGAGCAGTACTTC | . | 13 | TRBJ2-7 | TRBV2 | .
CASSLAGGSYEQFF | TGTGCCAGCAGTTTAGCGGGAGGGTCCTATGAGCAGTTCTTC | TRBD2 | 14 | TRBJ2-1 | TRBV28 | .
CASVGTSLLVGIQYF | TGTGCCAGCGTGGGGACCAGCCTGCTTGTGGGCATTCAGTACTTC | . | 15 | TRBJ2-4 | TRBV2 | .
CASSLTGVNTEAFF | TGTGCCAGCAGTTTAACAGGGGTAAACACTGAAGCTTTCTTT | TRBD1 | 14 | TRBJ1-1 | TRBV28 | many
CASIQRRGGTDTQYF | TGTGCCAGCATCCAAAGACGAGGCGGCACAGATACGCAGTATTTT | . | 15 | TRBJ2-3 | TRBV12-3/TRBV12-4 | many
CASSPYLQGDPKKLFF | TGTGCCAGCTCACCCTACCTACAGGGGGATCCCAAAAAACTGTTTTTT | TRBD1 | 16 | TRBJ1-4 | TRBV18 | .
CASLSGTSGGKYNEQFF | TGTGCCAGCCTTTCTGGGACTAGCGGAGGGAAATACAATGAGCAGTTCTTC | TRBD2 | 17 | TRBJ2-1 | TRBV2 | .
CASSDASGGANEKLFF | TGTGCCAGCAGTGACGCATCAGGGGGTGCTAATGAAAAACTGTTTTTT | TRBD1 | 16 | TRBJ1-4 | TRBV2 | many
CSVPDSGRDPDTQYF | TGCAGCGTACCGGATAGCGGGAGAGATCCAGATACGCAGTATTTT | TRBD2 | 15 | TRBJ2-3 | TRBV29-1 | .
CASSSDRAAKETQYF | TGTGCCAGCAGTTCTGACAGGGCAGCCAAAGAGACCCAGTACTTC | TRBD1 | 15 | TRBJ2-5 | TRBV28 | .
CASSLGGKAYEQYF | TGTGCCAGCAGCTTAGGAGGGAAGGCCTACGAGCAGTACTTC | . | 14 | TRBJ2-7 | TRBV7-2 | many
CASSFMGREQYF | TGTGCCAGCAGTTTTATGGGCAGGGAGCAGTACTTC | . | 12 | TRBJ2-7 | TRBV11-2 | many
CASSQDAGQLYNEQFF | TGTGCCAGCAGCCAAGATGCAGGACAATTATACAATGAGCAGTTCTTC | . | 16 | TRBJ2-1 | TRBV11-2 | few
CSAIGRRDQPQHF | TGCAGTGCTATAGGTAGGCGAGATCAGCCCCAGCATTTT | . | 13 | TRBJ1-5 | TRBV20-1 | many
CASSQDSSGRSEQYF | TGCGCCAGCAGCCAAGATAGCAGCGGGAGGTCCGAGCAGTACTTC | TRBD2 | 15 | TRBJ2-7 | TRBV4-3 | few
CSSSLTSGNYNEQFF | TGTTCCAGCAGCTTAACTAGCGGGAACTACAATGAGCAGTTCTTC | TRBD2 | 15 | TRBJ2-1 | TRBV7-3 | .
CASSWGPGSGNTIYF | TGCGCCAGCAGCTGGGGCCCAGGATCTGGAAACACCATATATTTT | . | 15 | TRBJ1-3 | TRBV5-1 | .
CASSLAGREPQKLFF | TGTGCCAGCAGCTTAGCTGGGCGGGAGCCACAAAAACTGTTTTTT | . | 15 | TRBJ1-4 | TRBV7-2 | .
CASSLSGGSPYEQYF | TGTGCCAGCAGTTTATCGGGGGGATCCCCCTACGAGCAGTACTTC | . | 15 | TRBJ2-7 | TRBV27 | .
CASSFQGSGANVLTF | TGTGCCAGCAGTTTCCAGGGCTCTGGGGCCAACGTCCTGACTTTC | . | 15 | TRBJ2-6 | TRBV27 | .
CASSEQRTTYEQYF | TGTGCCAGCAGTGAACAGCGGACGACCTACGAGCAGTACTTC | . | 14 | TRBJ2-7 | TRBV2 | .
CASSQLPGQGTLNTEAFF | TGTGCCAGCAGCCAACTCCCGGGACAGGGGACTTTGAACACTGAAGCTTTCTTT | TRBD1 | 18 | TRBJ1-1 | TRBV4-2 | .
CASRGGSLITEAFF | TGTGCCAGCCGTGGAGGGAGTCTGATCACTGAAGCTTTCTTT | . | 14 | TRBJ1-1 | TRBV6-2/TRBV6-3 | .
CASSVFGTSESQYF | TGTGCCAGCAGTGTCTTTGGGACTAGCGAATCCCAGTACTTC | TRBD2 | 14 | TRBJ2-5 | TRBV2 | many
CASSPEFQETQYF | TGTGCCAGCAGCCCGGAGTTTCAAGAGACCCAGTACTTC | . | 13 | TRBJ2-5 | TRBV7-2 | .
CSARNRGAASYNEQFF | TGCAGTGCTAGAAATCGAGGGGCGGCCTCCTACAATGAGCAGTTCTTC | . | 16 | TRBJ2-1 | TRBV20-1 | .
CASSLRGRQETQYF | TGTGCCAGCAGCTTAAGGGGGAGGCAAGAGACCCAGTACTTC | . | 14 | TRBJ2-5 | TRBV13 | many
CASSLDAGQIYGYTF | TGTGCCAGCAGCTTGGACGCGGGACAGATCTATGGCTACACCTTC | TRBD1 | 15 | TRBJ1-2 | TRBV5-5 | .
CACTRGGALSRTLGEQYF | TGTGCCTGTACCAGGGGGGGGGCTCTCTCACGCACTCTTGGCGAGCAGTACTTC | . | 18 | TRBJ2-7 | TRBV30 | .